This T cell receptor (beta chain) was profiled in a study of CD8 T cells in ankylosing spondylitis. TCRdb called the 5' RACE reads again in MiXCR, with one record for every CDR3 protein. Of about 500,000 distinct CDR3 sequences listed, about 5.4% are singletons. The CDR3 length is 16 residues. The trim removed 0 bases at V and 7 bases at J, leaving 11 bases unmatched. The germline V gene has CDR1 MGHDK and CDR2 SYGVNS. Findings and limits, study-wide: Researchers reportedly found disease-linked clones significantly enriched in matched ankylosing spondylitis synovial fluid. Apparently characteristic of ankylosing spondylitis blood was a TCR beta motif (about eight highly homologous variants). Earlier authors reported some of these motif variants in reactive arthritis synovial fluid and blood. Researchers report that disease-linked clones proved CD8+ and relatively rare in peripheral blood.

This clonotype was counted between two and nine times. Its cognate antigen is unknown. This sequence joins TRBV25-1 and TRBJ2-7; 8 nucleotides agree with TRBD1. The specimen was blood, either unsorted or a sorted T cell fraction (not recorded which). This TCR derives from a male donor with ankylosing spondylitis. The CDR3 reads CASSEYPLGQGLEQYF. CDR3 bases: TGTGCCAGCAGTGAATATCCCCTAGGACAGGGATTGGAGCAGTACTTC.